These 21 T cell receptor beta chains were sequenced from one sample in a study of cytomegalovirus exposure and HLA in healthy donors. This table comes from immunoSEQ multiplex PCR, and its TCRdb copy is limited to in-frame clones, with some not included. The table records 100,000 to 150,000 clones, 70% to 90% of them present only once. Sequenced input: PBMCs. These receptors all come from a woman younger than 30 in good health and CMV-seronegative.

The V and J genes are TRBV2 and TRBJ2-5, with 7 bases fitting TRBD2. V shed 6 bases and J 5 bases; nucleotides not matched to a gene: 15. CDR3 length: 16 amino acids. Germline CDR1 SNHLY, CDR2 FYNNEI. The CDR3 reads CASSDPSGRAKETQYF. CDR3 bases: TGTGCCAGCAGCGACCCGAGTGGGAGGGCCAAGGAGACCCAGTACTTC. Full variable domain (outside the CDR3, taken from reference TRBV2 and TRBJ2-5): EPEVTQTPSHQVTQMGQEVILRCVPISNHLYFYWYRQILGQKVEFLVSFYNNEISEKSEIFDDQFSVERPDGSNFTLKIRSTKLEDSAMYFCASSDPSGRAKETQYFGPGTRLLVL.

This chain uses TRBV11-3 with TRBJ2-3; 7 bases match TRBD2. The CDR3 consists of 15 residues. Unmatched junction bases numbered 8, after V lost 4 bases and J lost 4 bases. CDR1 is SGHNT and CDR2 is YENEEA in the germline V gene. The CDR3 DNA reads TGTGCCAGCAGCTCTCAGCGGGGTCGACCAGATACGCAGTATTTT. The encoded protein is CASSSQRGRPDTQYF.

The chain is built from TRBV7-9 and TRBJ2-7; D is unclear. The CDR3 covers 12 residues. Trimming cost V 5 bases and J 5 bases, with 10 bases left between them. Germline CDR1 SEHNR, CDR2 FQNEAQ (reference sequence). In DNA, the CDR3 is TGTGCCAGCAGCCCCGTGAGGCACGAGCAGTACTTC. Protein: CASSPVRHEQYF.

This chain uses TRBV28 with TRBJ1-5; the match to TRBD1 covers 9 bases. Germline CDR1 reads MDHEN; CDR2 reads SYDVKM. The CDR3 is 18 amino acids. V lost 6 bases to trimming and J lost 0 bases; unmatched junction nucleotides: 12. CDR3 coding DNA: TGTGCCAGCAGGCCGGGACAGGGAGGTGTCTATAGCAATCAGCCCCAGCATTTT. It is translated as CASRPGQGGVYSNQPQHF.

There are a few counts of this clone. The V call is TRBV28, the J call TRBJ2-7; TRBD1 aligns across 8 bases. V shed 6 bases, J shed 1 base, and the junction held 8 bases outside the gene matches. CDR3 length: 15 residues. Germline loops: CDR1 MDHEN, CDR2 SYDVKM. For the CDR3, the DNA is TGTGCCAGCAGATTTCTAACAGGGGGGTCCTACGAGCAGTACTTC. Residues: CASRFLTGGSYEQYF.

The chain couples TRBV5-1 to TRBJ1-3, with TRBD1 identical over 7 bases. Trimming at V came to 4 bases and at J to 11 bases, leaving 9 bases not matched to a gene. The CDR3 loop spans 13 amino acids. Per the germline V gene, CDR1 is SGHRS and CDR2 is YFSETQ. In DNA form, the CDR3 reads TGCGCCAGCAGCCGGGACAGTGAAGGGCCCATATATTTT. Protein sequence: CASSRDSEGPIYF.

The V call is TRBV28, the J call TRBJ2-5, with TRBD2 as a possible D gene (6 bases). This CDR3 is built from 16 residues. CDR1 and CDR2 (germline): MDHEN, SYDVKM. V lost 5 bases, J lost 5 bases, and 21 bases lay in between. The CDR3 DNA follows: TGTGCCAGCAGTATCACGTCTCCGGGGGTTCAGGAGACCCAGTACTTC. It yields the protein CASSITSPGVQETQYF. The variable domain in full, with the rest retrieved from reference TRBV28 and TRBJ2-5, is DVKVTQSSRYLVKRTGEKVFLECVQDMDHENMFWYRQDPGLGLRLIYFSYDVKMKEKGDIPEGYSVSREKKERFSLILESASTNQTSMYLCASSITSPGVQETQYFGPGTRLLVL.

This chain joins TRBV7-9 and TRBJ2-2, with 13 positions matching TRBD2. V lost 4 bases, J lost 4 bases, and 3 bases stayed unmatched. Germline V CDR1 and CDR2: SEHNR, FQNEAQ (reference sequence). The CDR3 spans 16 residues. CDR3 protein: CASSSGLAGSTGELFF. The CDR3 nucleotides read TGTGCCAGCAGCTCGGGACTAGCGGGATCCACCGGGGAGCTGTTTTTT.

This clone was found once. CDR3 sequence (DNA): TGCACCAGCAGCCGCGACACGGTCTATGGCTACACCTTC. Its protein product is CTSSRDTVYGYTF. This chain links TRBV1 with TRBJ1-2; the table calls TRBD1, which could not be checked here. TRBV1 is recorded as a pseudogene. The CDR3 has 13 amino acids.

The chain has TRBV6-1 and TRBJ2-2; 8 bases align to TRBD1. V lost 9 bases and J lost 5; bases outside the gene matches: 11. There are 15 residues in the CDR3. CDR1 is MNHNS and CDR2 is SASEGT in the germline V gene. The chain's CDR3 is CASRTGLGDTGELFF. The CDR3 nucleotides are TGTGCCAGTCGGACAGGGCTTGGGGATACCGGGGAGCTGTTTTTT.

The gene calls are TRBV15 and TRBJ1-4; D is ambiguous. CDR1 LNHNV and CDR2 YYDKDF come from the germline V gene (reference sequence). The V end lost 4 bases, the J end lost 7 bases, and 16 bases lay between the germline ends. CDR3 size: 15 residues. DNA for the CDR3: TGTGCCACCAGCACCTCGGGAAACAGCATTGAAAAACTGTTTTTT. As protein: CATSTSGNSIEKLFF.

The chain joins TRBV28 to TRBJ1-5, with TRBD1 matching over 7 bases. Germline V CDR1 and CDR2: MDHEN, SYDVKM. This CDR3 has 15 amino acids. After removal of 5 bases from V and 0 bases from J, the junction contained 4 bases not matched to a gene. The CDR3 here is CASSARDSSNQPQHF. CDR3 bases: TGTGCCAGCAGTGCCCGGGACAGTAGCAATCAGCCCCAGCATTTT.

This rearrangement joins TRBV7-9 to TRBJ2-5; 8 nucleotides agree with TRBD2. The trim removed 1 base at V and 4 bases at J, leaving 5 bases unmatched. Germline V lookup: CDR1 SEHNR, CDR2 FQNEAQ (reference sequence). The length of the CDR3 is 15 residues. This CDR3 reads CASSLGGGRGETQYF. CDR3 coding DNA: TGTGCCAGCAGCTTAGGCGGGGGGCGAGGAGAGACCCAGTACTTC.

The CDR3 DNA is TGTGCCAGCAGCGCCACAGGGGGCGTTGGTACCGGGGAGCTGTTTTTT. This sequence encodes CASSATGGVGTGELFF. The V gene is TRBV11-3, the J gene TRBJ2-2, with 9 positions matching TRBD1. CDR1 and CDR2 from the germline V gene are SGHNT and YENEEA. The CDR3 covers 16 residues. The J segment lost 5 bases and the V segment lost 5 bases, leaving 9 bases of the junction unmatched. Variable domain in full (rest from reference TRBV11-3 and TRBJ2-2): EAGVVQSPRYKIIEKKQPVAFWCNPISGHNTLYWYLQNLGQGPELLIRYENEEAVDDSQLPKDRFSAERLKGVDSTLKIQPAELGDSAVYLCASSATGGVGTGELFFGEGSRLTVL.

The CDR3 region has the DNA TGTGCCAGCAGCTTAGGCCGGGACAGCCAGTGGGCGATAGGTGGCTACACCTTC. This encodes CASSLGRDSQWAIGGYTF. This sequence joins TRBV13 and TRBJ1-2; 7 nucleotides align to TRBD1. Germline trimming cut 0 bases from V and 7 bases from J; bases unmatched to any gene: 17. The CDR3 has 18 residues. Germline V gene lookup returns CDR1 PRHDT and CDR2 FYEKMQ (reference sequence).

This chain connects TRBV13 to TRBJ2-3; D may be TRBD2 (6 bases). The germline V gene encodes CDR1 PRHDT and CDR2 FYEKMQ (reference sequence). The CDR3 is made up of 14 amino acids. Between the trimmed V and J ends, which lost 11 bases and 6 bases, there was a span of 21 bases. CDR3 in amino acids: CAGSKGGAIDTQYF. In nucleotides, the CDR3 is TGTGCCGGCTCAAAGGGCGGGGCCATCGATACGCAGTATTTT.

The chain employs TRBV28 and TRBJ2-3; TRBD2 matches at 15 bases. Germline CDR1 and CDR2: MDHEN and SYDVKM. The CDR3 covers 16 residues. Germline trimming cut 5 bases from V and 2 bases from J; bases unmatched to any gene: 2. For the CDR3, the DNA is TGTGCCAGCAGTGGGACTAGCGGGAGGCACACAGATACGCAGTATTTT. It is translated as CASSGTSGRHTDTQYF.

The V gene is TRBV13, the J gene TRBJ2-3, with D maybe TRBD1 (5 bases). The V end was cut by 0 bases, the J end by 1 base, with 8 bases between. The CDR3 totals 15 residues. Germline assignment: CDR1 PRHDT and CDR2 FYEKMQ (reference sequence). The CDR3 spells CASSLGLTGTDTQYF. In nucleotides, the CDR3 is TGTGCCAGCAGCTTAGGCCTGACAGGCACAGATACGCAGTATTTT.

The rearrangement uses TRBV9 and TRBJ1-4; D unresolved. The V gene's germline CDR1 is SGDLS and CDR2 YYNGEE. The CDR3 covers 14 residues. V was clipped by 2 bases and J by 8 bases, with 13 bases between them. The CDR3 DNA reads TGTGCCAGCAGCGTGGTACCGGCGGGCGAAAAACTGTTTTTT. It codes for CASSVVPAGEKLFF.

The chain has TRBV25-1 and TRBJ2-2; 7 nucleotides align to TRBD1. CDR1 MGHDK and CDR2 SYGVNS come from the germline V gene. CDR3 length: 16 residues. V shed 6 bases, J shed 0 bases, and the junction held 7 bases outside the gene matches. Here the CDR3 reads CASRPKGTANTGELFF. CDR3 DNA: TGTGCCAGCAGGCCTAAGGGGACAGCGAACACCGGGGAGCTGTTTTTT.

The CDR3 loop is CASSVTSGNEQFF. Here the CDR3 DNA reads TGTGCCAGCAGCGTCACTAGCGGTAATGAGCAGTTCTTC. The chain joins TRBV25-1 to TRBJ2-1, with TRBD2 identical over 8 bases. The CDR3 contains 13 residues. The trim removed 6 bases at V and 7 bases at J, leaving 5 bases unmatched. The germline V gene has CDR1 MGHDK and CDR2 SYGVNS.